This section outlines one T cell receptor beta chain sequence together with its context. This clone appeared a few times. The antigen this receptor binds is unknown. Per-nucleotide qualities are absent, and no much larger clonotype sits a single base away. After removal of 5 bases from V and 8 bases from J, the junction retains 6 bases not matched to a gene. In the germline V gene (reference sequence), CDR1 corresponds to SEHNR and CDR2 to FQNEAQ. There are 13 amino acids in the CDR3, from cysteine to phenylalanine inclusive. The retained sequence is limited to the CDR3, 39 bases, with the frame set at the first base. For the CD8 naive samples, CD45RO-negative cells were positively selected for CCR7, yielding a CD45RA+CCR7+ population from which TemRA cells were excluded. Healthy HIV-negative adults with no recently reported acute infections or vaccinations were included as donors. Every donor was a Caucasian adult living in Nashville, Tennessee, USA. Blood was collected by leukapheresis, and PBMCs were isolated by Ficoll-Histopaque density gradient centrifugation and then cryopreserved in liquid nitrogen vapor phase. Analytical flow cytometry was used to check the purity and quantity of each magnetically sorted T cell population. Each sorted fraction had its genomic DNA isolated and then quantified by UV absorbance on a Nanodrop 2000c.

This entry belongs to a study of shared clonotypes between healthy human individuals (dated by TCRdb to 2020 to 2021). As for the study more broadly: The cohort included three men and a couple of women between 18 and 49 years of age. For each donor, CD4 naive and CD4 memory were each run on three plates, CD8 naive on two plates, and CD8 memory on one plate. Between about 0.94 and 8.9 billion PBMCs per donor were obtained by leukapheresis. Different laboratories and diverse techniques were used to prepare libraries and sequence TCR repertoires, to increase sequencing depth and limit assay-specific biases. To estimate repertoire size and how much clonotypes are shared between individuals, the study performed deep sequencing of blood TCR repertoires from a handful of healthy adults.

Using the deep immunoSEQ assay, multiplex PCR amplified TCR CDR3 regions from genomic DNA. Extracted genomic DNA from each cell subset was spread evenly across all wells of several immunoSEQ 96-well plates, with each plate serving as a replicate. For sorted subsets, each replicate PCR was loaded with approximately 190 ng genomic DNA, equivalent to 25,000 to 35,000 T cell genomes. Purified libraries were measured with a Qubit 3.0 fluorometer, size-checked on a Bioanalyzer 2100, and measured again with the KAPA Library Quantification kit. Every immunoSEQ 96-well plate was sequenced on a separate single-read 150-cycle Illumina NextSeq 550 flow cell. Concerning the study's data processing: Because only junctional sequences without quality scores were contained in the immunoSEQ output, filtering matching that applied to full-length reads could not be performed. Sequences were annotated with PyIR, a Python wrapper for IgBLAST v1.9, using IMGT germline references to assign V/J genes and CDR3. Reads were filtered out if the reads had weak V/J assignments (E-value above 1e-6), no CDR3, stop codons, out-of-frame junctions, or ambiguous translated residues. V3J clonotypes were defined as sequences sharing an identical inferred V gene, J gene, and CDR3 amino acid sequence. Percentage overlap between repertoires was calculated by dividing the number of shared unique clonotypes by the size of the smaller repertoire. Repertoire richness was assessed with RTK rarefaction, the Chao1 estimator, and Recon v2.1 estimates of unobserved clonotypes. Generation probabilities were computed with OLGA for all TCRbeta clonotypes obtained by the gDNA method from a few donors. TCRdb mirrors the immuneACCESS table, restricted to in-frame sequences. Some clones are absent from its copies; in checked studies, under half trace to an unresolved V gene, and the reason for the others is unknown. V and J calls and clone size are given by that table; D and trimming were obtained from the DNA. This sample has hundreds of thousands of clones in its table, and 80% to 95% of those were observed once. Less than 25% of the sample is in the top ten clones.

Results and caveats for the whole study, not just this receptor: Sampling was restricted to blood, and TCR repertoires in tissues likely differ from the TCR repertoires found in blood. Naive subsets generally had larger estimated clonotype richness than memory subsets. Because the study included only a small number of donors, the genetic and exposure-history diversity represented was limited. Incomplete sequencing was indicated by rarefaction of sorted-subset datasets, despite the large sequencing depth. Higher generation probabilities were observed for clonotypes shared by all four sorted-subset donors than for non-shared clonotypes. Based on pairwise subsampling, the degree of clonotype sharing among donors was expected to be affected by sequencing depth. Sharing across a handful of donors was observed for 5% to 6.5% of naive CD4, about 3.2% of naive CD8, 2% to 2.5% of memory CD4, and approximately 0.41% of memory CD8 clonotypes.

Sequencing was done on a sample of naive CD8+ T cells sorted from blood. Taken with the paper, the label for cell subset or site translates to: CD45RA+CCR7+. This chain joins TRBV7-9 to TRBJ2-1; the central 7 bases match TRBD2. The source of this sequence is a man aged 25-45 years in good health. The CDR3 protein is CASSHTLADEQFF. The base sequence is TGTGCCAGCAGCCATACCCTAGCGGATGAGCAGTTCTTC.